The present TCR beta chain was sequenced within a study of glioma-infiltrating T cells after dendritic cell vaccination (dated by TCRdb to the mid-2010s). Study-wide context: A cohort of 15 glioblastoma patients from Phase I and II dendritic cell vaccination trials was included, of whom 9 were newly diagnosed and 6 had recurrent disease. Between the early 2000s and the early 2010s, patients were given autologous tumor lysate-pulsed dendritic cell vaccination. To make the vaccine, monocyte-derived dendritic cells were cultured for under eight days with IL-4 and GM-CSF and then pulsed overnight with autologous tumor lysate. Each patient was given three intradermal dendritic cell vaccine injections, spaced two weeks apart, in the arm below the axilla. Deep sequencing of TCR beta CDR3 regions was used to quantify tumor-infiltrating lymphocyte content and compare tumor and blood repertoires in dendritic cell-vaccinated glioblastoma patients. Survival after dendritic cell vaccination was correlated with TCR sequencing metrics such as TIL content and the overlap between tumor and blood repertoires.

Using the immunoSEQ assay, TCRB CDR3 regions were amplified from 2 micrograms of genomic DNA, or from all available DNA when less than that was on hand. The multiplex PCR employed 60 forward primers targeting TCR V beta segments and 13 reverse primers targeting J beta segments. Synthetic control templates were spiked into each sample at limiting dilution to estimate reads per starting template. The Illumina HiSeq System generated 87 bp sequencing reads. Per the source publication's procedure: PCR and sequencing errors were removed by merging closely related sequences with a nearest neighbor algorithm. TCR overlap was measured as the percentage of unique tumor TCR beta sequences also present in the same patient's peripheral blood. TCRdb took this table from immuneACCESS and kept in-frame rearrangements with V and J called. Such tables lack part of the clones; where checked against another copy, unresolved V genes explain under half of the gap, and the rest is unexplained. Clonal size and the V and J genes are those of that table, whereas D and trimming came from the DNA. The sample includes about 100,000 clones, with approximately 84% observed a single time. The ten largest clones capture 4.5% to 5.5% of the sample.

The sample's time point label is to be understood as: after dendritic cell vaccination, including at tumor progression/relapse. Patients were selected on the basis of adequate residual fresh-frozen tumor tissue and more than two years of available survival data. Molecular status otherwise varied across the glioblastoma patients, but none of them carried an isocitrate dehydrogenase mutation. PBMC were collected before vaccination, two weeks after the third vaccination, and at tumor progression when it occurred. The Qiagen DNeasy Blood extraction Kit was used for extraction of genomic DNA. About this clone: It lacks a known antigen. The input lacks base qualities; no much larger clone sits a single base away.

Reading from cysteine to phenylalanine, the CDR3 counts 17 amino acids. Of all the DNA, just the CDR3 is kept, 51 bases in frame from base 1. The germline V gene encodes CDR1 SEHNR and CDR2 FQNEAQ (reference sequence). V ends up 4 bases short and J 5 bases short, with an unmatched junction base count of 9. Broad study findings and their caveats: The TCR overlap response model with three groups was called speculative and said to need prospective validation. Longer time to progression and overall survival after dendritic cell vaccination were predicted by higher estimated pretreatment TIL content. The cohort was small and heterogeneous, with few patients having full blood and tumor sets and even fewer initial-recurrent tumor pairs. No direct relationship between TCR clonality and survival was found, suggesting a diverse polyclonal response may matter.

Here the chain combines TRBV7-9 and TRBJ2-2, with 11 bases matching TRBD1. The origin of this receptor is a human donor with glioblastoma. Here the sequenced sample was blood, taken after dendritic cell vaccination. The CDR3 region reads CASSWTRTGGKTGELFF. The sequence in DNA is TGTGCCAGCAGCTGGACCAGGACAGGGGGCAAGACCGGGGAGCTGTTTTTT.